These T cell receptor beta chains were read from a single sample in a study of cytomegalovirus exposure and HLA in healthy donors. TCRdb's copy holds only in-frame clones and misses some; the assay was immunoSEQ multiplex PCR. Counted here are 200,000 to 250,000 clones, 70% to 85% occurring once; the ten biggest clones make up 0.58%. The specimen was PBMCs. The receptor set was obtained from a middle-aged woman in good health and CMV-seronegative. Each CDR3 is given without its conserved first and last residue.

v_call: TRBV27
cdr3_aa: ASSPREGRGDEKLF

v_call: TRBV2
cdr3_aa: ASSVGQGYGTLH

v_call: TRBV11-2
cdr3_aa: ASSIGWGEGAF

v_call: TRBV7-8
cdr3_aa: ASSLTGPETQY

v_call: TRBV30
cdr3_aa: AWSWGREYEQY

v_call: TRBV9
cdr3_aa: ASSVGAASNTEAF

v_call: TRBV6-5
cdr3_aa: ASSYSRGVSEKLF

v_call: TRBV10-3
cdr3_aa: AISEQGFGETQY

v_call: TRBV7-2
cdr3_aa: ASSLGLAYSYEQY

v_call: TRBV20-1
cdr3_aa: RIPSTDTQY

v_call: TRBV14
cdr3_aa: ASSDARGKQYGYT

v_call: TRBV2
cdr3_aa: ASSDQGQGYEQY

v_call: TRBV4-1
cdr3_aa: ASSQRTGWDSPLH

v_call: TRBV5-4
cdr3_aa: ASSFYAGGRADTQY

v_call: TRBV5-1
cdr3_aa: ASSSGLSGNSPLH

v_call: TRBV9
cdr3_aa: ASSVAGGFLSTTGNTIY

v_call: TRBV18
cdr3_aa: ASSQPTGTGSYEQY

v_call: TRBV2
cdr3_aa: ASSSGSTAPRLF

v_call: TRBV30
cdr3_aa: AWGARIEKLF

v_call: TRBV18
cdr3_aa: ASSPRTLRQGEKLF

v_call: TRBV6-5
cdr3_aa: ASSYQGASTGELF

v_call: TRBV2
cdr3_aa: ASRLQGTRYGYT

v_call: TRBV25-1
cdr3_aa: ASSPSGRRGITDTQY

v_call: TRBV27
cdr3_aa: ASSLVADQPQH

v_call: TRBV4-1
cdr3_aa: ASSQDRGASTDTQY

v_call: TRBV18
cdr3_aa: ASSPPPYSPLH

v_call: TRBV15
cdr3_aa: ATSRDPTGVNTEAF

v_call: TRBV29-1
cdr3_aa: SVEGGTHYNEQF

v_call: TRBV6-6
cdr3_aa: ASSQGRGRAF

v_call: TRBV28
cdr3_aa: ASSFGATFGGYT

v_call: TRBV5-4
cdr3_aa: ASRTWQVNTEAF

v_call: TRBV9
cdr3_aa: ASSVAPGTSGANEQF

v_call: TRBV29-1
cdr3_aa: SVRPSGTGGTYEQY

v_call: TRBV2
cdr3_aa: ASSEALGTKETQY

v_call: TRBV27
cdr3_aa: ASSLSGDYGYT

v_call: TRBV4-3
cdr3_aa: ASSQERRGGDGYT

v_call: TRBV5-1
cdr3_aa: ASSIRQGQDNEQF

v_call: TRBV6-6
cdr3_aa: ATLSRSTDTQY

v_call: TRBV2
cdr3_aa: ASSASGQGANGYT

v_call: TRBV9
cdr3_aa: ASSVGGSSEQY

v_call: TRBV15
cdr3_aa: ATSIPPGQGISGEEEGNEKLF

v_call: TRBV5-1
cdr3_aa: ASSPTGLNTEAF

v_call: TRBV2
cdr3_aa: ASRQGSGTGELF

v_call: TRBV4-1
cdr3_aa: ASSQVTEKNIQY

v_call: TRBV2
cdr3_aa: ASKRETGTHNTEAF